This T cell receptor (beta chain) stems from a study of beta chain features in type 1 diabetes. The study, taken as a whole, reports: Relative to healthy donors, patients appeared to have naive, central memory and Treg TCRB repertoires that were more similar.

Every bit of the isolated RNA underwent reverse transcription, so sequencing read expressed TCRB transcripts. Assay used: immunoSEQ multiplex PCR; TCRdb lists only in-frame clones, some missing. The sample has 400,000 to 450,000 clones; about 14% are singletons. On this clone: Its specificity is not known.

The sequencing sample was made of naive CD4+ T cells from blood. The TCR originated in a man aged 25-40 years in good health.

The CDR3 DNA reads as TGTGCCAGCAGTGGTTGGGACAGGTCCACAGATACGCAGTATTTT. It codes for CASSGWDRSTDTQYF. V gene TRBV6-1 combines with J gene TRBJ2-3; 8 bases are shared with TRBD1. This CDR3 region has 15 residues. With V trimmed by 4 bases and J by 2 bases, 5 bases remained unmatched. Per the germline V gene, CDR1 is MNHNS and CDR2 is SASEGT.